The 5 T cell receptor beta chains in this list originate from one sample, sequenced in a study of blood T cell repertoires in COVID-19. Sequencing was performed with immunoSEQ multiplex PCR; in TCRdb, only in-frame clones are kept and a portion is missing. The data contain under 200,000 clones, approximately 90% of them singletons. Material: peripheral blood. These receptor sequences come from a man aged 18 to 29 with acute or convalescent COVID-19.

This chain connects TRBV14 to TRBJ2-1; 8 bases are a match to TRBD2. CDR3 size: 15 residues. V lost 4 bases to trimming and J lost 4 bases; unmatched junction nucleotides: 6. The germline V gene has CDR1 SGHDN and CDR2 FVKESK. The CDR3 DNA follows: TGTGCCAGCAGCCGACGGGAGGGGAGTTACAATGAGCAGTTCTTC. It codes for CASSRREGSYNEQFF.

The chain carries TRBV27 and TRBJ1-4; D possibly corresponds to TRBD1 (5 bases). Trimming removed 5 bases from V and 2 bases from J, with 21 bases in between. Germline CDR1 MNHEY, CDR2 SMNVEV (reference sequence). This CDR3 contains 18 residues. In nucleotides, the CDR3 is TGTGCCAGCAGTCCGACTCCCATGCCAGGGCGGACTAATGAAAAACTGTTTTTT. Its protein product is CASSPTPMPGRTNEKLFF.

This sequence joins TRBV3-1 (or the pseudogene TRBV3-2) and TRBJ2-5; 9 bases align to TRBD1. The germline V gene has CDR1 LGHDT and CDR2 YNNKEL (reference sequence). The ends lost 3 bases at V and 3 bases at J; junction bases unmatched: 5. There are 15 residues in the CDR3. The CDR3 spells CASSQRRDREETQYF. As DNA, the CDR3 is TGTGCCAGCAGCCAGCGCCGGGACAGGGAAGAGACCCAGTACTTC.

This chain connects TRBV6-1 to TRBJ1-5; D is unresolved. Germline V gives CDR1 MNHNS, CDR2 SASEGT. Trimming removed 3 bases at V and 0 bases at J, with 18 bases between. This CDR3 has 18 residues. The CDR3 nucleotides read TGTGCCAGCAGTGAGTACACCTCAAACATTTATAGCAATCAGCCCCAGCATTTT. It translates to CASSEYTSNIYSNQPQHF.

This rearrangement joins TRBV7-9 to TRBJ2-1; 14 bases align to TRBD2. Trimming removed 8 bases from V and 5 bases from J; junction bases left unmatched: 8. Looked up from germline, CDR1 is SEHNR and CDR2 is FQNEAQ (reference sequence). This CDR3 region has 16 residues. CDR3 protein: CASSPRTSGGNNEQFF. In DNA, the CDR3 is TGTGCCAGCTCACCTCGGACTAGCGGGGGGAACAATGAGCAGTTCTTC.